This T cell receptor (beta chain) was profiled in a study of immune heterogeneity within non-small cell lung tumors (dated by TCRdb to the late 2010s). Regarding the research as a whole: By histology, several squamous cell carcinomas, 9 to 11 non-squamous carcinomas and 1 tumor not otherwise specified were included. To look at intratumoral immune heterogeneity, the study ran whole-exome sequencing, RNA-seq and TCR beta repertoire sequencing on several spatially distinct regions taken from every NSCLC tumor. Transcriptome data were available for just 40 or so loci from about a dozen patients, whereas TCR repertoire analysis spanned 57 tumor loci from roughly 16 patients. Neoantigen binding to each patient's HLA alleles was predicted with netMHCpan-3.0 for mutant peptides of 8 to 11 amino acids.

Findings and caveats that apply to the study as a whole: High-frequency TCR beta clonotypes were largely distinct between individual patients. A statistically significant but moderate positive correlation (R around 0.3) was observed between local T-cell repertoire clonality and local tumor mutational burden. Within a patient, identical dominant CDR3B clonotypes were found to recur across loci, yet unique high-frequency clones were also harbored in different tumor locations.

A multiplex PCR system amplified the TCR beta CDR3 region, with a first 10-cycle round using 32 V-gene forward and 13 J-gene reverse primers. A QIAGEN Multiplex PCR Kit was used for first-round PCR, and the primer sequences were filed in Chinese patent CN105087789A. Illumina universal primers were added in a second PCR round performed with the Phusion High-Fidelity PCR Kit. TCR libraries were paired-end sequenced at 151 bp read length on the Illumina HiSeq X Ten platform. As for how the authors treated the data: Cutadapt removed reads without multiplex PCR primers, PEAR merged read pairs, and MiXCR with default settings called CDR3 regions. Shannon entropy measured repertoire diversity, and clonality was calculated as one minus the Shannon entropy divided by the ln of the count of productive unique sequences. A clonotype counted as a dominant or high-frequency T-cell clone when its frequency was 0.5% or higher. TCRdb itself trimmed the public reads at Q25 with fastp, ran MiXCR and retained productive beta chains. Identical CDR3 proteins give one entry, which carries the most common genes and DNA. V and J calls and clone size were set by TCRdb, not the authors. The sample yields around 30,000 distinct CDR3 sequences; around 26% were counted once. The ten top clones hold under 5% of the sample.

This clonotype was counted once. Its specific antigen is unknown. A much bigger clone sits one base away, suggesting this may be a read error. Genomic DNA was extracted from bulk tumor tissue and used as the TCR template, and around 600 ng gDNA was amplified per sample. During surgery, multiple biopsies were taken from each primary tumor and placed as far apart as possible within the tumor mass. The study cohort was described as untreated and was composed of newly diagnosed NSCLC cases undergoing curative surgery. The donors were fewer than 17 patients with newly diagnosed non-small cell lung cancer who were having surgery with curative intent. A couple of independent pathologists reviewed the resected tumor masses. Only DNA and RNA samples of high quality went on to sequencing. Reading the germline V gene (reference sequence) gives CDR1 GTSNPN and CDR2 SVGIG. The germline ends are 13 bases apart after V is trimmed by 4 bases and J by 6 bases. From cysteine to phenylalanine, the CDR3 is 12 amino acids long. Only the CDR3 DNA stays, 36 bases, in frame from base 1.

The rearranged chain carries TRBV30 and TRBJ2-7; a weak D assignment points to TRBD1 (5 bases agree). The receptor was derived from a man aged 35 to 55 with non-small cell lung cancer. The material sequenced was lung tumor tissue. The DNA sequence is as follows: TGTGCCTGGATGGCCCAGGGTTTCGAGCAGTACTTC. Its product reads: CAWMAQGFEQYF.